This T cell receptor (beta chain) comes out of a study of shared clonotypes between healthy human individuals. Looking at the study overall: Donors, aged 18 to 49, were a couple of women and three men.

Deep-level settings were used for running the assay. TCRdb's copy holds only in-frame clones and misses some; the assay was immunoSEQ multiplex PCR. Of 1,400,000 or so clones listed, around 98.5% are singletons. Notes on this clone: Its cognate antigen is unknown.

General study points: Across subsets, estimated richness was generally greater for naive than for memory populations.

Sequencing was carried out using naive CD4+ T cells sorted from blood. Subset indicated: CD45RA+ positively selected. This clonotype was obtained from a man aged 25-45 years in good health.

The CDR3 reads CASSFTMNTEAFF. The CDR3 region has the DNA TGTGCCAGCAGCTTCACAATGAACACTGAAGCTTTCTTT. The gene calls are TRBV6-5 and TRBJ1-1; the D is unclear. Trimming took 6 bases from V and 0 from J, leaving 8 bases between them. The CDR3 length is 13 residues. In germline, CDR1 is MNHEY, CDR2 SVGAGI.